A single TCR beta chain is shown here with its context. These data belong to a study of control samples from healthy donors and cancer patients. V lost 1 base to trimming and J lost 7 bases; unmatched junction nucleotides: 10. The CDR3 consists of 16 residues. Germline V gene lookup returns CDR1 SGHTA and CDR2 FQGNSA. The data were produced by immunoSEQ multiplex PCR, yet TCRdb's version contains in-frame clones alone and is incomplete. The sample contains over 100,000 clones, 80% to 95% of which appear only once. Sequences were obtained from blood. This chain joins TRBV7-2 and TRBJ1-5, with 7 bases identical to TRBD1. This receptor was identified in a man aged 40-49 years in good health. The DNA for the CDR3 is TGTGCCAGCAGCTTAGGGTTAGGGGGCGCGGGGCAGCCCCAGCATTTT. This gives the protein CASSLGLGGAGQPQHF.